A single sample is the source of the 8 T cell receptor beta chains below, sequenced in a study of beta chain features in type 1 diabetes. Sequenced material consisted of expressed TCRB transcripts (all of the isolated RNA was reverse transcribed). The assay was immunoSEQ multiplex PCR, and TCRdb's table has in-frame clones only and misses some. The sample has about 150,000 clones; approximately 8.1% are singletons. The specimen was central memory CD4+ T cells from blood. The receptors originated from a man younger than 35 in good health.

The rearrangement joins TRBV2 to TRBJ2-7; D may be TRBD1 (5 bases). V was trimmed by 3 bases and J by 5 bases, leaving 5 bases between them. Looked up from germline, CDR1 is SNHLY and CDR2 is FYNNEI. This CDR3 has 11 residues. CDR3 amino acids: CASSEDNEQYF. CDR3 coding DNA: TGTGCCAGCAGTGAGGACAACGAGCAGTACTTC.

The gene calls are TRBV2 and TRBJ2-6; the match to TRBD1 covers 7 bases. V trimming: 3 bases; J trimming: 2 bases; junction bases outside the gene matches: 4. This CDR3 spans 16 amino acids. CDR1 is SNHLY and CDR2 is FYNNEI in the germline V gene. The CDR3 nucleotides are TGTGCCAGCAGTGACAGGGGGATCCCTGGGGCCAACGTCCTGACTTTC. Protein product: CASSDRGIPGANVLTF.

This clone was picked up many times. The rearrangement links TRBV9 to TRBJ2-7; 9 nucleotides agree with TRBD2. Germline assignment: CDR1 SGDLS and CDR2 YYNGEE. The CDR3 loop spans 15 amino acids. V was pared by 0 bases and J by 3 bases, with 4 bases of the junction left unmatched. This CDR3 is CASSVGPSGNYEQYF. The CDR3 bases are TGTGCCAGCAGCGTAGGTCCTAGCGGGAACTACGAGCAGTACTTC.

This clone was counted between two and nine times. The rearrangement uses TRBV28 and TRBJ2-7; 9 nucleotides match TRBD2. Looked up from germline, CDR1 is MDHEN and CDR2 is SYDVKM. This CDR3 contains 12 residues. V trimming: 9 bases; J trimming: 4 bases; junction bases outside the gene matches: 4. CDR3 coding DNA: TGTGCCAGTCGAAGCGGGAGGTACGAGCAGTACTTC. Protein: CASRSGRYEQYF. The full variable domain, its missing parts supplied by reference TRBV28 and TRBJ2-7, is DVKVTQSSRYLVKRTGEKVFLECVQDMDHENMFWYRQDPGLGLRLIYFSYDVKMKEKGDIPEGYSVSREKKERFSLILESASTNQTSMYLCASRSGRYEQYFGPGTRLTVT.

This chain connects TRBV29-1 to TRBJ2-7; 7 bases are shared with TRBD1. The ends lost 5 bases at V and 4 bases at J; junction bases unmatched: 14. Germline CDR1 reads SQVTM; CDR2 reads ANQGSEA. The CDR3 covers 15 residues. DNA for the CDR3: TGCAGCGTTAAAGGGGGACAGTTTACGGCTTACGAGCAGTACTTC. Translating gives CSVKGGQFTAYEQYF.

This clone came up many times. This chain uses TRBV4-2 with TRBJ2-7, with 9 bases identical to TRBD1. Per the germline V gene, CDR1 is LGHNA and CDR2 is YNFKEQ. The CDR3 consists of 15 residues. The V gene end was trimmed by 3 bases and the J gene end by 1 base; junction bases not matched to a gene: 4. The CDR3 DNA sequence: TGTGCCAGCAGCCAGGCGGGACAGGGATCCTACGAGCAGTACTTC. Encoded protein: CASSQAGQGSYEQYF.

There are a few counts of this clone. This CDR3 is CSVEGGGFYEQYF. CDR3 nucleotide sequence: TGCAGCGTTGAAGGAGGGGGATTCTACGAGCAGTACTTC. The V gene is TRBV29-1, the J gene TRBJ2-7, with a tentative D call TRBD1 (6 bases). Trimming removed 1 base at V and 3 bases at J, with 10 bases between. The CDR3 length is 13 residues. Per germline, CDR1 SQVTM and CDR2 ANQGSEA.

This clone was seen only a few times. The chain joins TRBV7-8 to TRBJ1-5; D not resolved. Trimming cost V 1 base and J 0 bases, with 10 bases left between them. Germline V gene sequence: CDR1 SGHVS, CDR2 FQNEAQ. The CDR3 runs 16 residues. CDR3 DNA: TGTGCCAGCAGCTTAGAGCGGAAGACTAGCAATCAGCCCCAGCATTTT. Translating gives CASSLERKTSNQPQHF.